This T cell receptor (beta chain) comes out of a study of breast tumors, draining lymph nodes, adjacent tissues. Broader study findings: Tumors had less TCR diversity than lymph nodes, more than nontumor tissue. Data only fit, rather than demonstrated, lymph node origin of most tumor T cells. Tumor and nontumor repertoires were significantly more similar in luminal-like than in basal-like breast cancer. Most tumor T cells seemingly derive from lymph node, then expand in tumor.

The germline V gene has CDR1 LGHNA and CDR2 YNFKEQ. The CDR3 covers 13 residues. V gave up 3 bases and J gave up 9 bases, with 12 bases separating them. TCRdb ran MiXCR on the multiplex PCR reads and lists one entry per CDR3 protein. The data contain around 290,000 distinct CDR3 sequences, around 30% of them seen just once; the ten biggest clones take up under 1.2%. The lymph nodes were axillary draining lymph nodes from breast cancer patients. This clonotype was observed at least ten times. The target antigen is unknown. This TCR derives from a female donor with breast cancer. Some clones in this sample may be carry-over from other donors' samples. The sequencing input was axillary lymph node tissue. The chain uses TRBV4-2 and TRBJ2-1; unclear D gene. CDR3 residues: CASSQNRRREQFF. In nucleotides, the CDR3 is TGTGCCAGCAGCCAGAACCGCAGGCGTGAGCAGTTCTTC.